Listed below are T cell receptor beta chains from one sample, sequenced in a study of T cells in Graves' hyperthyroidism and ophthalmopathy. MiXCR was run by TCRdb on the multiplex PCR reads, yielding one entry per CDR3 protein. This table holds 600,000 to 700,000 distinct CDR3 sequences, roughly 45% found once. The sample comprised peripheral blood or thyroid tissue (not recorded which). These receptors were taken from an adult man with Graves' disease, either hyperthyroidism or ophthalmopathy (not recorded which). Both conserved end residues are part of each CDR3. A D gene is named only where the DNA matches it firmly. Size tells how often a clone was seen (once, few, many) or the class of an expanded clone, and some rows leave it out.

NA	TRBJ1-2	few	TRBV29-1	TGCAGCGTTGATAAGTTCCCTAACTATGGCTACACCTTC	CSVDKFPNYGYTF
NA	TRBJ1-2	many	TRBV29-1	TGCAGCGTTGACCGGACAGTGAAAGGAGGCTACACCTTC	CSVDRTVKGGYTF
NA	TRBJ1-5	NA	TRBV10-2	TGCGCCAGCAGTGATCGACAGGTTGGGCAGCCCCAGCATTTT	CASSDRQVGQPQHF
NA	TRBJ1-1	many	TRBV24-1	TGTGCCACCGAAATCACTGAAGCTTTCTTT	CATEITEAFF
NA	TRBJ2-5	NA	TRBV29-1	TGCAGCGTCGCTACAGGGATGAACCAGTACTTC	CSVATGMNQYF
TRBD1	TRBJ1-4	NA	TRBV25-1	TGTGCCAGCTCACCCCCGACAGGGACTACTGAAAAACTGTTTTTT	CASSPPTGTTEKLFF
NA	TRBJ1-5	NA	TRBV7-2	TGTGCCAGCAGTGAAGCAGTGCAGGATCGGGGACAGCCCCAGCATTTT	CASSEAVQDRGQPQHF
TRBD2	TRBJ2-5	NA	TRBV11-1	TGTGCCAGCAGTGAGACTAGCGGGATTCAAGAGACCCAGTACTTC	CASSETSGIQETQYF
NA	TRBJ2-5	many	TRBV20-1	TGCAGTGCTAGAGTTTCGGGGCGAGAGACCCAGTACTTC	CSARVSGRETQYF
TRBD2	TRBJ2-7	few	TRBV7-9	TGTGCCAGCAGCCTGGTCACTAGCGGGTTCTACGAGCAGTACTTC	CASSLVTSGFYEQYF
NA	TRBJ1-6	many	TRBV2	TGTGCCAGCAGTGTTCAGAGGGGCAATTCACCCCTCCACTTT	CASSVQRGNSPLHF
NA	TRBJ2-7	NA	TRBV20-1	TGCAGTGCGACGGGGACACCTCCTCCCGGGGGGAGTCCCTACGAGCAGTACTTC	CSATGTPPPGGSPYEQYF
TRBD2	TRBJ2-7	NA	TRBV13	TGTGCCACCTACCGGCGGGAGACCTACGAGCAGTACTTC	CATYRRETYEQYF
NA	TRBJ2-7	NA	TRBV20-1	TGCAGACGCCCAGGGTTTTCCTACGAGCAGTACTTC	CRRPGFSYEQYF
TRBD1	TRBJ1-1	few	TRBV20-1	TGCAGTGCTCCATACAGGGGTAACACTGAAGCTTTCTTT	CSAPYRGNTEAFF
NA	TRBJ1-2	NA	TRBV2	TGTGCCAGCAGTTACTCGATAGGAGGAGGCGCTGGCTACACCTTC	CASSYSIGGGAGYTF
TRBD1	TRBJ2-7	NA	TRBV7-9	TGTGCCAGCAGCACCTGGGTTTCCGGGACAGGGTACGAAGAGCAGTACTTC	CASSTWVSGTGYEEQYF
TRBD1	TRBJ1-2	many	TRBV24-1	TGTGCCACCAGTGATAATTTCGTAGGACAGGGAAGCTACACCTTC	CATSDNFVGQGSYTF
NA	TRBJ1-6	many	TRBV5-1	TGCGCCAGCAGCCCACCGGGACAAGATAATTCACCCCTCCACTTT	CASSPPGQDNSPLHF
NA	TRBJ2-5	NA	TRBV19	TGTGCCAGCAGTTACCCAACGGATCAAGAGACCCAGTACTTC	CASSYPTDQETQYF
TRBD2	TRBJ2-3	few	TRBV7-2	TGTGCCAGCAGCTCCCCAGCGGGAGGGACGATCTCTCAGTATTTT	CASSSPAGGTISQYF
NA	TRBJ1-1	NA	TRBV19	TGTGCCAGTAGTCCCCGTGGGCAGGGGCAATTCAACACTGAAGCTTTCTTT	CASSPRGQGQFNTEAFF
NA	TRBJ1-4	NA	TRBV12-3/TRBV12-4	TGTGCCAGCTTTGGGCAGGGGCAGGAAAAACTGTTTTTT	CASFGQGQEKLFF
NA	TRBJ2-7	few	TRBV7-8	TGTGCCAGCAGCTTAGGACTCCAGGGGAAATCCTACGAGCAGTACTTC	CASSLGLQGKSYEQYF
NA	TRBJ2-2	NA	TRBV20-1	TGCAGTGCTGGAGCCACGTACGGGGAGCTGTTTTTT	CSAGATYGELFF
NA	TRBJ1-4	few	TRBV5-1	TGCGCCAGCAGCTTGGACGGGTCGGGGGATGAAAAACTGTTTTTT	CASSLDGSGDEKLFF
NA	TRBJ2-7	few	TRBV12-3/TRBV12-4	TGTGCCAGCAGTTTCACAGGGCACGAGCAGTACTTC	CASSFTGHEQYF
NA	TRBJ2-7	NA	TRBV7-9	TGTGCCAGCAGGGCCAACTACGAGCAGTACTTC	CASRANYEQYF
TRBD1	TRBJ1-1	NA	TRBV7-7	TGCGCTAGCAGCTTACACCACAGGGGGCACACTGAAGCTTTCTTT	CASSLHHRGHTEAFF
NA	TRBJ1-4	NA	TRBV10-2	TGCGCCAGCAGTGAGGTTGGACAGACTAATGAAAAACTGTTTTTT	CASSEVGQTNEKLFF
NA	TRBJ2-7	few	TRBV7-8	TGTGCCAGCAGCTTACTGATGATCTCCTACGAGCAGTACTTC	CASSLLMISYEQYF
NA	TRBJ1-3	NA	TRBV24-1	TGTGCCACCAGTGATGTAGCCTCTGGAAACACCATATATTTT	CATSDVASGNTIYF
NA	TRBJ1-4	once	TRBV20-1	TGCAGTGCTAGAGGTCAGGGGAGAGAAAAACTGTTTTTT	CSARGQGREKLFF
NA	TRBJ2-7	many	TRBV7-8	TGTGCCAGCAGCCCAACCAGGGGACAACAGCAGTACTTC	CASSPTRGQQQYF
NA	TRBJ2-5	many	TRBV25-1	TGTGCCAGCAGTGATGACCGGGCTCCCACGAAAGAGACCCAGTACTTC	CASSDDRAPTKETQYF
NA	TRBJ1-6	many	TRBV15	TGTGCCACCAGCAGACATCAGGGTAATAATTCACCCCTCCACTTT	CATSRHQGNNSPLHF
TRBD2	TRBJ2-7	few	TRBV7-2	TGTGCCAGCGGCCAGGGCTCTAGCGGGAGCAACGAGCAGTACTTC	CASGQGSSGSNEQYF
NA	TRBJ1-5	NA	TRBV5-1	TGTGCCAGCAGTCCAGGACACTATAGCAATCAGCCCCAGCATTTT	CASSPGHYSNQPQHF
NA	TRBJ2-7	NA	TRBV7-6	TGTGCCAGCAGCCTAGGCGCCGGGAGTGACGAGCAGTACTTC	CASSLGAGSDEQYF
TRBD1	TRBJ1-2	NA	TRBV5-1	TGCGCCAGCAGCTTCGGGACAGCGATTCCCTATGGCTACACCTTC	CASSFGTAIPYGYTF
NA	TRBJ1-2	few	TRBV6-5	TGTGCCAGCAGTCCACATACCTTCTATGGCTACACCTTC	CASSPHTFYGYTF
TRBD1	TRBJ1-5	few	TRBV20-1	TGCAGTGCTACTGCAACCGGGACAGGGGTCTGGAATCAGCCCCAGCATTTT	CSATATGTGVWNQPQHF
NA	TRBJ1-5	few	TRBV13	TGTGCCAGCAGCTTCGGGCCCCAGCATTTT	CASSFGPQHF
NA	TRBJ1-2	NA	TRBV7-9	TGTGCCAGCAGCAGAGAGGCCTTTTCTTCGGGCTACACCTTC	CASSREAFSSGYTF
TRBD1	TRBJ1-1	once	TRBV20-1	TGCAGTGCCTACGGGGACAGGGGCACTGAAGCTTTCTTT	CSAYGDRGTEAFF
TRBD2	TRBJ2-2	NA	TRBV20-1	TGCAGTGCTAGGTCGGGGGGATCCGGGGAGCTGTTTTTT	CSARSGGSGELFF
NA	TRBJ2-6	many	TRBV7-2	TGTGCCAGCAGCTTAAGGGCTGTTACTACTGGGGCCAACGTCCTGACTTTC	CASSLRAVTTGANVLTF
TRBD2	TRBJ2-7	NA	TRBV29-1	TGCAGCGTTGCGGGGGAGGGCTACGAGCAGTACTTC	CSVAGEGYEQYF
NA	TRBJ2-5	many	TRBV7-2	TGTGCCAGCAGCTCGGCGGTCCAAGAGACCCAGTACTTC	CASSSAVQETQYF
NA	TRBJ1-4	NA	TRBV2	TGTGCCATCAGGCTTGACGGTCAGAGGGGCGAAAAACTGTTTTTT	CAIRLDGQRGEKLFF
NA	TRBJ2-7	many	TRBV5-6	TGTGCCAGCAGCCGACCCGGCTACGAGCAGTACTTC	CASSRPGYEQYF
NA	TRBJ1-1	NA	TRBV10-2	TGCGCCAGCAGTGCTAGCGGGGGGATGAACACTGAAGCTTTCTTT	CASSASGGMNTEAFF
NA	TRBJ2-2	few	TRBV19	TGTGCCAGTAGTTCGCCGGGTGGTTCGAACACCGGGGAGCTGTTTTTT	CASSSPGGSNTGELFF
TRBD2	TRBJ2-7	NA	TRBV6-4	TGTGCCAGCAGTGACACTAGCGGGAGCCCCCATGAGCAGTACTTC	CASSDTSGSPHEQYF
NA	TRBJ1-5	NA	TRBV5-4	TGTGCCAGCAGCTCTCCGGACGAGCCCCAGCATTTT	CASSSPDEPQHF
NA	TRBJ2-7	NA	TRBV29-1	TGCAGCGTTGAATTCGACAGAAACTACCCTTACGAGCAGTACTTC	CSVEFDRNYPYEQYF
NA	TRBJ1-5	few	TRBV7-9	TGTGCCAGCAGTTTAGGGGCAGAGAGCAATCAGCCCCAGCATTTT	CASSLGAESNQPQHF